The clone carrying this T cell receptor (beta chain) was seen only a few times. No antigen is known for it. The sample belongs to a study of cytomegalovirus exposure and HLA in healthy donors. Trimming at V came to 4 bases and at J to 0 bases, leaving 2 bases not matched to a gene. The CDR3 runs to 14 residues. Germline lookup yields CDR1 SGHRS and CDR2 YFSETQ. Study-level results: Looking again later, the authors saw that most CMV-associated TCR beta chains seemed HLA-restricted. A few chains tied to CMV proved CMV antigen-specific in vitro. Beyond CMV serostatus, there was no information to go on about immune exposure.

PCR amplification relied on 60 Vbeta primers (plus 13 Jbeta primers). Authors' methods: Approximately 87 million unique TCR beta chains, roughly 11 million shared, were counted in a later analysis. TCRdb's table, derived via immunoSEQ multiplex PCR, lists solely in-frame clones and lacks some. That table is the source of V, J and clone size, and D and trimming were worked out from the DNA. The table shows 84,000 or so clones, with roughly 80% occurring only once. This clonotype was sampled from a woman aged 45-59 years in good health and CMV-seronegative. Sequences were obtained from PBMCs. The V call is TRBV5-1, the J call TRBJ1-1, with TRBD1 matching over 8 bases. CDR3 sequence reads: CASSRTGMNTEAFF. The CDR3 nucleotides are TGCGCCAGCAGCAGGACAGGGATGAACACTGAAGCTTTCTTT.